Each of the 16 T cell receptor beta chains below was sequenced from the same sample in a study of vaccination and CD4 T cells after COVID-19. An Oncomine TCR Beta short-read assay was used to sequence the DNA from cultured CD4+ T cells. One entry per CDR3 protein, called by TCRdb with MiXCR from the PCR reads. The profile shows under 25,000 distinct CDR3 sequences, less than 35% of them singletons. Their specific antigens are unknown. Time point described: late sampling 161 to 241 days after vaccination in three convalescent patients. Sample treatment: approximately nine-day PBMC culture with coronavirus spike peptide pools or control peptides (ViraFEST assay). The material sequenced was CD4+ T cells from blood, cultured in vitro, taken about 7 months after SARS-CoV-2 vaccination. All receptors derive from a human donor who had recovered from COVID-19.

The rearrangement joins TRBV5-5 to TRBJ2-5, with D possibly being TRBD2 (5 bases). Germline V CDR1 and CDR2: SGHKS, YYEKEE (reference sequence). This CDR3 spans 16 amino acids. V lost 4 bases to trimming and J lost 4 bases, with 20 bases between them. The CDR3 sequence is CASSRIGARTPETQYF. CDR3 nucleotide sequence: TGTGCCAGCAGCCGAATAGGTGCCAGGACTCCAGAGACCCAGTACTTC. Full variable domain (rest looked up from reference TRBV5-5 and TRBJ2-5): DAGVTQSPTHLIKTRGQQVTLRCSPISGHKSVSWYQQVLGQGPQFIFQYYEKEERGRGNFPDRFSARQFPNYSSELNVNALLLGDSALYLCASSRIGARTPETQYFGPGTRLLVL.

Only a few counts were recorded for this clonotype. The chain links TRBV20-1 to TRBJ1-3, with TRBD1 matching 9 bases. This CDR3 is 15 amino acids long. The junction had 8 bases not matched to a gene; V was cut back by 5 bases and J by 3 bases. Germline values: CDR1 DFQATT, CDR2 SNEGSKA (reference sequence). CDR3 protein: CSAVTGTGFGNTIYF. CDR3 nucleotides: TGCAGTGCTGTAACCGGGACAGGGTTTGGAAACACCATATATTTT.

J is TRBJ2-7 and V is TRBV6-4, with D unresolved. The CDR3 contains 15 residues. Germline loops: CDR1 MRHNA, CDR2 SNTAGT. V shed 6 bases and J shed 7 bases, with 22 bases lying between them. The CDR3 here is CASSHGVLTLKEQYF. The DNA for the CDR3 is TGTGCCAGCAGCCATGGGGTACTTACCCTCAAGGAGCAGTACTTC.

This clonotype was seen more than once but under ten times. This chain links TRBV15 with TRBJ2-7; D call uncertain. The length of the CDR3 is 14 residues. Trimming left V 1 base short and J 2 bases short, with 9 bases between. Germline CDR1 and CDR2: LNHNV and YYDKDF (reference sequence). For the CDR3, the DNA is TGTGCCACCAGCAGAGCTCAGAGAACCTACGAGCAGTACTTC. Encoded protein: CATSRAQRTYEQYF.

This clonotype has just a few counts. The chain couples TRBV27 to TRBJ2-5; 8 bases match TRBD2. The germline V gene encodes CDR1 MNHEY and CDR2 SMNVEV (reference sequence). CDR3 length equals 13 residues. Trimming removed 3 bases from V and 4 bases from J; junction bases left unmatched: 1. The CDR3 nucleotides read TGTGCCAGCAGTTTCAGCGGGAGAGAGACCCAGTACTTC. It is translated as CASSFSGRETQYF.

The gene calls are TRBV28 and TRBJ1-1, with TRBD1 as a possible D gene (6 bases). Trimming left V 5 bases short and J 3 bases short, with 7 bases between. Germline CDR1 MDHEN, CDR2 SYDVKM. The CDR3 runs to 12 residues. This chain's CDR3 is CASSPGDTEAFF. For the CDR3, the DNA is TGTGCCAGCAGTCCAGGGGACACTGAAGCTTTCTTT. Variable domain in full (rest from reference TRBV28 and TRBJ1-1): DVKVTQSSRYLVKRTGEKVFLECVQDMDHENMFWYRQDPGLGLRLIYFSYDVKMKEKGDIPEGYSVSREKKERFSLILESASTNQTSMYLCASSPGDTEAFFGQGTRLTVV.

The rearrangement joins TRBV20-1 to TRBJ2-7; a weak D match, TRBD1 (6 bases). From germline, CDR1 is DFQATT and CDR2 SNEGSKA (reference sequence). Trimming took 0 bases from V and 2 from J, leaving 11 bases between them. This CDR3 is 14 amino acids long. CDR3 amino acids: CSARDWDTPYEQYF. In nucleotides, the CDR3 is TGCAGTGCTAGAGATTGGGACACCCCCTACGAGCAGTACTTC.

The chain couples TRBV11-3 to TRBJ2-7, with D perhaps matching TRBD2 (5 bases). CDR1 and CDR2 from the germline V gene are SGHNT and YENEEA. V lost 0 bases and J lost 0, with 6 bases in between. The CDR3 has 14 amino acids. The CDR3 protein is CASSLDRDSYEQYF. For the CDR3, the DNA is TGTGCCAGCAGCTTAGATCGGGACTCCTACGAGCAGTACTTC.

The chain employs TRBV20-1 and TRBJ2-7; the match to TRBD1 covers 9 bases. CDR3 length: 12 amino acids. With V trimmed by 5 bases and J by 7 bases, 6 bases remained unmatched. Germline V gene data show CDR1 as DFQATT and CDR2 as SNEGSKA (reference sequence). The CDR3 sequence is CSALGQGREQYF. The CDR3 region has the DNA TGCAGTGCTCTGGGACAGGGTCGAGAGCAGTACTTC.

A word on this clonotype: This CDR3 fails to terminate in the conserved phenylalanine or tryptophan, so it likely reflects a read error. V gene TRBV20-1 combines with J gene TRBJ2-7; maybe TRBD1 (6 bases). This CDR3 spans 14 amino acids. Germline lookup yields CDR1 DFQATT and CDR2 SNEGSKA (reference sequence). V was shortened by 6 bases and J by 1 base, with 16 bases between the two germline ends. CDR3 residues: CSAHEVDRSYEQYL. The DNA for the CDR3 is TGCAGTGCCCACGAGGTTGACAGGTCCTACGAGCAGTACCTC.

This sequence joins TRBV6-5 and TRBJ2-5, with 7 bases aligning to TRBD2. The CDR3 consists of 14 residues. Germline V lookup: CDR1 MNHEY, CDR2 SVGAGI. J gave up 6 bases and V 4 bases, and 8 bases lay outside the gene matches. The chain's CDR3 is CASSFGGGLKTQYF. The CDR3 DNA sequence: TGTGCCAGCAGTTTTGGGGGAGGGCTTAAGACCCAGTACTTC.

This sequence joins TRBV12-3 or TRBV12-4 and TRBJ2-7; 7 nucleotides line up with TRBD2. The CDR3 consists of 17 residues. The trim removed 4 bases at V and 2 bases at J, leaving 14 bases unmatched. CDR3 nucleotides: TGTGCCAGCAGTTCCCAATGGGGGGGGATTCATACCTACGAGCAGTACTTC. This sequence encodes CASSSQWGGIHTYEQYF.

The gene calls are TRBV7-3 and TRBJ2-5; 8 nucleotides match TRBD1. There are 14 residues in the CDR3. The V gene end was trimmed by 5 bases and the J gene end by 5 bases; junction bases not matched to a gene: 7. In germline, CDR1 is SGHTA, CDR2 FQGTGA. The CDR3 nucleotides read TGTGCCAGCAGCCAATATCAGGGGGCGGAGACCCAGTACTTC. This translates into CASSQYQGAETQYF.

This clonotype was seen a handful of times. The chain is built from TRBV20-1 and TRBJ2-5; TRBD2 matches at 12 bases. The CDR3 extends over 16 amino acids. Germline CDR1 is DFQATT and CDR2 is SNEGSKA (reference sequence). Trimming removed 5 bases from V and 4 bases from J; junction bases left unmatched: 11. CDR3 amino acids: CSALGASGRGLETQYF. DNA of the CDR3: TGCAGTGCTCTCGGGGCTAGCGGGAGGGGATTAGAGACCCAGTACTTC.

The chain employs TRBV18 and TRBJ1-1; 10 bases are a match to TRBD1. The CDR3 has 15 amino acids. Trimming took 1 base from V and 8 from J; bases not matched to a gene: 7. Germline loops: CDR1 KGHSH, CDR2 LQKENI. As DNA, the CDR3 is TGTGCCAGCTCACCACGCGGACAGGGGGGGAGGGAAGCTTTCTTT. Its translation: CASSPRGQGGREAFF.

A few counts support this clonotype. The CDR3 coding sequence is TGTGCCAGCAGTTCCCCGCAGGGGGCCGCCGGTGAGACCCAGTACTTC. The encoded protein is CASSSPQGAAGETQYF. The chain joins TRBV28 to TRBJ2-5; 8 bases map to TRBD1. The CDR3 length is 16 residues. CDR1 and CDR2 (germline): MDHEN, SYDVKM. J was trimmed by 5 bases and V by 4 bases; bases with no gene match: 12.